This T cell receptor beta chain was recovered during a study of blood T cell repertoires in COVID-19. Study context: Both acute and convalescent COVID-19 samples were obtained from the United States, Italy and Spain. T cells, B-cell-depleted T cells, or PBMCs supplied cDNA or gDNA.

The germline V gene encodes CDR1 SEHNR and CDR2 FQNEAQ (reference sequence). The CDR3 has 15 amino acids. V lost 5 bases and J lost 5; bases outside the gene matches: 10. Sequencing used immunoSEQ multiplex PCR; TCRdb keeps in-frame clones, though not all of them. The data contain about 140,000 clones, about three quarters of them singletons. Sequenced sample: peripheral blood. The TCR originated in a man older than 75 with acute or convalescent COVID-19. This chain links TRBV7-9 with TRBJ2-5; 8 bases line up with TRBD2. The CDR3 region has the DNA TGTGCCAGCAGCGATCTCGGGGGGGCTAGGGAGACCCAGTACTTC. The encoded protein is CASSDLGGARETQYF.